These T cell receptor beta chains were read from a single sample in a study of blood T cell repertoires in COVID-19. Assay used: immunoSEQ multiplex PCR; TCRdb lists only in-frame clones, some missing. The sample records approximately 300,000 clones, more than 75% being singletons. Sequences were obtained from PBMCs or T cells enriched from blood (not recorded which). The receptors here all came from a man aged 25 to 40 who had recovered from COVID-19. The CDR3 runs from the conserved cysteine through the conserved F or W. Each record gives: clone size, D gene, V gene, J gene, CDR3 protein, CDR3 DNA. A D gene is named only where the DNA matches it firmly. Clone sizes are given selectively: once, few, many, or a class where the clone is expanded.

clone_size: .; d_call: .; v_call: TRBV28; j_call: TRBJ2-7; cdr3_aa: CASTRDTASGVQYF; cdr3_nt: TGTGCCAGCACCCGCGACACAGCATCGGGGGTGCAGTACTTC
clone_size: .; d_call: TRBD1; v_call: TRBV11-2; j_call: TRBJ1-1; cdr3_aa: CASSSDRGRATEAFF; cdr3_nt: TGTGCCAGCAGCTCGGACAGGGGGCGGGCCACTGAAGCTTTCTTT
clone_size: few; d_call: .; v_call: TRBV11-2; j_call: TRBJ1-1; cdr3_aa: CASSLDAATNTEAFF; cdr3_nt: TGTGCCAGCAGCTTAGATGCAGCGACGAACACTGAAGCTTTCTTT
clone_size: .; d_call: .; v_call: TRBV5-1; j_call: TRBJ1-6; cdr3_aa: CASSPQGRVNNSPLHF; cdr3_nt: TGCGCCAGCAGCCCCCAGGGGCGGGTGAATAATTCACCCCTCCACTTT
clone_size: few; d_call: TRBD1; v_call: TRBV7-9; j_call: TRBJ1-2; cdr3_aa: CASSLQDRGFYGYTF; cdr3_nt: TGTGCCAGCAGCTTACAGGACAGGGGGTTCTATGGCTACACCTTC
clone_size: .; d_call: .; v_call: TRBV9; j_call: TRBJ2-2; cdr3_aa: CASSATPGFGDTGELFF; cdr3_nt: TGTGCCAGCAGCGCAACCCCAGGATTCGGGGACACCGGGGAGCTGTTTTTT
clone_size: .; d_call: TRBD2; v_call: TRBV12-3/TRBV12-4; j_call: TRBJ2-7; cdr3_aa: CASSSGGSYEQYF; cdr3_nt: TGTGCCAGCAGTAGCGGGGGTTCCTACGAGCAGTACTTC
clone_size: .; d_call: TRBD2; v_call: TRBV18; j_call: TRBJ2-4; cdr3_aa: CASSPLTSGVSIQYF; cdr3_nt: TGTGCCAGCTCACCCTTGACTAGCGGGGTTTCCATTCAGTACTTC
clone_size: once; d_call: .; v_call: TRBV6-5; j_call: TRBJ2-5; cdr3_aa: CASSYTVQETQYF; cdr3_nt: TGTGCCAGCAGTTATACAGTCCAAGAGACCCAGTACTTC
clone_size: .; d_call: .; v_call: TRBV19; j_call: TRBJ1-5; cdr3_aa: CASSIELGIAGNQPQHF; cdr3_nt: TGTGCCAGTAGTATAGAGCTAGGTATTGCCGGCAATCAGCCCCAGCATTTT
clone_size: .; d_call: .; v_call: TRBV7-6; j_call: TRBJ2-3; cdr3_aa: CASSLRPRQNTDTQYF; cdr3_nt: TGTGCCAGCAGCTTACGCCCCCGCCAGAACACAGATACGCAGTATTTT
clone_size: .; d_call: .; v_call: TRBV12-5; j_call: TRBJ2-1; cdr3_aa: CASGFGPLEQFF; cdr3_nt: TGTGCTAGTGGTTTTGGGCCCCTTGAGCAGTTCTTC
clone_size: .; d_call: TRBD1; v_call: TRBV30; j_call: TRBJ1-1; cdr3_aa: CAWSLGGADTEAFF; cdr3_nt: TGTGCCTGGAGTCTAGGGGGCGCCGACACTGAAGCTTTCTTT
clone_size: .; d_call: .; v_call: TRBV7-6; j_call: TRBJ2-2; cdr3_aa: CASSFLLGANTGELFF; cdr3_nt: TGTGCCAGCAGCTTTTTACTCGGGGCGAACACCGGGGAGCTGTTTTTT
clone_size: .; d_call: TRBD1; v_call: TRBV2; j_call: TRBJ2-7; cdr3_aa: CASSERAGGAYEQYF; cdr3_nt: TGTGCCAGCAGTGAACGGGCAGGGGGCGCATACGAGCAGTACTTC
clone_size: .; d_call: TRBD1; v_call: TRBV5-4; j_call: TRBJ2-1; cdr3_aa: CASSSSGGIVGEQFF; cdr3_nt: TGTGCCAGCAGCTCCTCAGGGGGCATCGTTGGTGAGCAGTTCTTC
clone_size: .; d_call: .; v_call: TRBV6-1; j_call: TRBJ2-1; cdr3_aa: CASSETTGYGEQFF; cdr3_nt: TGTGCCAGCAGTGAGACTACAGGGTATGGTGAGCAGTTCTTC
clone_size: .; d_call: TRBD1; v_call: TRBV3-1/TRBV3-2; j_call: TRBJ2-7; cdr3_aa: CASSQRDRGYLANTSRSYEQYF; cdr3_nt: TGTGCCAGCAGCCAGAGGGACAGGGGTTATCTAGCGAACACTAGTCGCTCCTACGAGCAGTACTTC
clone_size: .; d_call: .; v_call: TRBV24-1; j_call: TRBJ2-5; cdr3_aa: CATSEPHRDKETQYF; cdr3_nt: TGTGCCACCAGTGAGCCACACAGGGATAAAGAGACCCAGTACTTC
clone_size: .; d_call: .; v_call: TRBV3-1/TRBV3-2; j_call: TRBJ1-3; cdr3_aa: CASSQVGAGNTIYF; cdr3_nt: TGTGCCAGCAGCCAAGTGGGGGCCGGAAACACCATATATTTT
clone_size: .; d_call: .; v_call: TRBV4-1; j_call: TRBJ1-5; cdr3_aa: CASSVRENQPQHF; cdr3_nt: TGCGCCAGCAGCGTCCGGGAGAATCAGCCCCAGCATTTT
clone_size: .; d_call: TRBD1; v_call: TRBV3-1/TRBV3-2; j_call: TRBJ2-6; cdr3_aa: CASSQVPGQGPRPNVLTF; cdr3_nt: TGTGCCAGCAGCCAAGTCCCGGGACAGGGACCTCGGCCGAACGTCCTGACTTTC
clone_size: .; d_call: .; v_call: TRBV6-2/TRBV6-3; j_call: TRBJ2-1; cdr3_aa: CASSYSGWEQFF; cdr3_nt: TGTGCCAGCAGTTACAGCGGCTGGGAGCAGTTCTTC
clone_size: .; d_call: .; v_call: TRBV7-2; j_call: TRBJ1-3; cdr3_aa: CASSSGGAPGNTIYF; cdr3_nt: TGTGCCAGCAGCTCCGGGGGGGCGCCTGGAAACACCATATATTTT
clone_size: .; d_call: .; v_call: TRBV15; j_call: TRBJ2-7; cdr3_aa: CATSMGEGGYFYEQYF; cdr3_nt: TGTGCCACCAGCATGGGAGAGGGGGGGTATTTCTACGAGCAGTACTTC
clone_size: .; d_call: TRBD2; v_call: TRBV4-2; j_call: TRBJ2-1; cdr3_aa: CASSQALAGGYNEQFF; cdr3_nt: TGTGCCAGCAGCCAAGCCCTAGCGGGAGGGTACAATGAGCAGTTCTTC
clone_size: .; d_call: .; v_call: TRBV24-1; j_call: TRBJ1-5; cdr3_aa: CATSDSRQAYQPQHF; cdr3_nt: TGTGCCACCAGTGATTCTCGACAGGCCTATCAGCCCCAGCATTTT
clone_size: .; d_call: TRBD2; v_call: TRBV5-4; j_call: TRBJ2-1; cdr3_aa: CASSLAGGANEQFF; cdr3_nt: TGTGCCAGCAGCTTGGCGGGAGGGGCCAATGAGCAGTTCTTC
clone_size: .; d_call: TRBD1; v_call: TRBV11-3; j_call: TRBJ1-5; cdr3_aa: CASSLGTGVGQPQHF; cdr3_nt: TGTGCCAGCAGCTTAGGGACAGGGGTTGGGCAGCCCCAGCATTTT
clone_size: few; d_call: TRBD1; v_call: TRBV15; j_call: TRBJ1-1; cdr3_aa: CATSIQGGTEAFF; cdr3_nt: TGTGCCACCAGCATACAGGGGGGCACTGAAGCTTTCTTT
clone_size: .; d_call: .; v_call: TRBV5-6; j_call: TRBJ1-2; cdr3_aa: CASSWTENNYGYTF; cdr3_nt: TGTGCCAGCAGCTGGACAGAAAATAACTATGGCTACACCTTC
clone_size: .; d_call: TRBD1; v_call: TRBV3-1/TRBV3-2; j_call: TRBJ2-5; cdr3_aa: CASSQEIGTGAYQETQYF; cdr3_nt: TGTGCCAGCAGCCAAGAGATCGGGACAGGGGCCTACCAAGAGACCCAGTACTTC
clone_size: .; d_call: .; v_call: TRBV6-5; j_call: TRBJ1-6; cdr3_aa: CATTWGLKNSPLHF; cdr3_nt: TGTGCCACAACCTGGGGGCTCAAGAATTCACCCCTCCACTTT
clone_size: once; d_call: TRBD1; v_call: TRBV6-4; j_call: TRBJ2-3; cdr3_aa: CASSARGSTDTQYF; cdr3_nt: TGTGCCAGCAGTGCCAGGGGGAGCACAGATACGCAGTATTTT
clone_size: once; d_call: .; v_call: TRBV29-1; j_call: TRBJ1-2; cdr3_aa: CSVDRSNYGYTF; cdr3_nt: TGCAGCGTTGATAGGAGCAACTATGGCTACACCTTC
clone_size: .; d_call: .; v_call: TRBV7-8; j_call: TRBJ1-2; cdr3_aa: CASSLGGRAYGYTF; cdr3_nt: TGTGCCAGCAGCTTAGGGGGCAGAGCCTATGGCTACACCTTC
clone_size: .; d_call: TRBD1; v_call: TRBV3-1/TRBV3-2; j_call: TRBJ1-4; cdr3_aa: CASSQGGGTGGLGGEKLFF; cdr3_nt: TGTGCCAGCAGCCAAGGAGGGGGGACAGGGGGCCTCGGAGGTGAAAAACTGTTTTTT
clone_size: .; d_call: .; v_call: TRBV3-1/TRBV3-2; j_call: TRBJ1-2; cdr3_aa: CASRQGREGGYGYTF; cdr3_nt: TGTGCCAGCAGACAAGGGAGAGAGGGCGGCTATGGCTACACCTTC
clone_size: .; d_call: .; v_call: TRBV21-1; j_call: TRBJ1-2; cdr3_aa: CASSVHRAGNYGYTF; cdr3_nt: TGTGCCAGCAGCGTTCACAGGGCGGGTAACTATGGCTACACCTTC
clone_size: .; d_call: .; v_call: TRBV6-5; j_call: TRBJ2-1; cdr3_aa: CASGRFSAYEQFF; cdr3_nt: TGTGCCAGCGGGAGATTTAGCGCTTATGAGCAGTTCTTC
clone_size: many; d_call: .; v_call: TRBV3-1/TRBV3-2; j_call: TRBJ1-3; cdr3_aa: CASSQGLLAGNTIYF; cdr3_nt: TGTGCCAGCAGCCAAGGACTCCTTGCTGGAAACACCATATATTTT
clone_size: .; d_call: TRBD2; v_call: TRBV6-4; j_call: TRBJ2-1; cdr3_aa: CASSLKTSGRGDEQFF; cdr3_nt: TGTGCCAGCAGTCTTAAGACTAGCGGGCGTGGGGATGAGCAGTTCTTC
clone_size: .; d_call: TRBD1; v_call: TRBV5-1; j_call: TRBJ1-6; cdr3_aa: CASSLGPLGQGRAGSPLHF; cdr3_nt: TGCGCCAGCAGCCTCGGACCCCTGGGACAGGGGAGAGCAGGGTCACCCCTCCACTTT
clone_size: .; d_call: TRBD1; v_call: TRBV5-6; j_call: TRBJ1-5; cdr3_aa: CASSLAVDRGFNQPQHF; cdr3_nt: TGTGCCAGCAGCTTGGCCGTGGACAGGGGATTCAATCAGCCCCAGCATTTT
clone_size: .; d_call: TRBD1; v_call: TRBV3-1/TRBV3-2; j_call: TRBJ1-2; cdr3_aa: CASSHGGDRGKGYTF; cdr3_nt: TGTGCCAGCAGCCACGGGGGAGACAGGGGGAAAGGCTACACCTTC
clone_size: .; d_call: .; v_call: TRBV7-2; j_call: TRBJ1-2; cdr3_aa: CASSGTMGYRAYGYTF; cdr3_nt: TGTGCCAGCAGCGGAACAATGGGATACAGGGCTTATGGCTACACCTTC
clone_size: .; d_call: .; v_call: TRBV5-1; j_call: TRBJ2-2; cdr3_aa: CASRASGGADTGELFF; cdr3_nt: TGCGCCAGCAGGGCCTCGGGGGGCGCAGACACCGGGGAGCTGTTTTTT
clone_size: .; d_call: .; v_call: TRBV5-8; j_call: TRBJ2-5; cdr3_aa: CATEGTPRYQETQYF; cdr3_nt: TGTGCCACCGAGGGAACCCCGAGGTACCAAGAGACCCAGTACTTC
clone_size: .; d_call: .; v_call: TRBV7-2; j_call: TRBJ2-1; cdr3_aa: CASSLGGRGEQFF; cdr3_nt: TGTGCCAGCAGCTTAGGCGGTAGAGGTGAGCAGTTCTTC
clone_size: .; d_call: .; v_call: TRBV5-6; j_call: TRBJ1-1; cdr3_aa: CASSYQQGWDTEAFF; cdr3_nt: TGTGCCAGCAGCTATCAACAGGGATGGGACACTGAAGCTTTCTTT
clone_size: .; d_call: TRBD1; v_call: TRBV29-1; j_call: TRBJ2-7; cdr3_aa: CSVVGTGQPLYEQYF; cdr3_nt: TGCAGCGTTGTTGGGACGGGACAGCCACTTTACGAGCAGTACTTC
clone_size: once; d_call: TRBD1; v_call: TRBV4-1; j_call: TRBJ1-3; cdr3_aa: CASSPRLNRGSGNTIYF; cdr3_nt: TGCGCCAGCAGCCCGAGATTAAACAGGGGCTCTGGAAACACCATATATTTT
clone_size: .; d_call: .; v_call: TRBV4-2; j_call: TRBJ1-1; cdr3_aa: CASSQDQGLNTEAFF; cdr3_nt: TGTGCCAGCAGCCAAGATCAGGGCTTGAACACTGAAGCTTTCTTT
clone_size: .; d_call: .; v_call: TRBV12-3/TRBV12-4; j_call: TRBJ1-1; cdr3_aa: CASTPRRSTEAFF; cdr3_nt: TGTGCCAGCACCCCCCGCCGGAGTACTGAAGCTTTCTTT
clone_size: .; d_call: .; v_call: TRBV7-8; j_call: TRBJ2-2; cdr3_aa: CASSLLRPRTNTGELFF; cdr3_nt: TGTGCCAGCAGCTTACTCAGGCCCAGAACGAACACCGGGGAGCTGTTTTTT
clone_size: .; d_call: .; v_call: TRBV5-1; j_call: TRBJ1-6; cdr3_aa: CASSPADKLNSPLHF; cdr3_nt: TGCGCCAGCAGCCCGGCGGACAAATTAAATTCACCCCTCCACTTT
clone_size: .; d_call: .; v_call: TRBV30; j_call: TRBJ2-1; cdr3_aa: CAWSTLLGNEQFF; cdr3_nt: TGTGCCTGGAGTACCCTGCTCGGCAATGAGCAGTTCTTC
clone_size: .; d_call: .; v_call: TRBV5-6; j_call: TRBJ1-2; cdr3_aa: CASSVGIRGGYTF; cdr3_nt: TGTGCCAGCAGCGTCGGGATCCGCGGTGGCTACACCTTC
clone_size: once; d_call: .; v_call: TRBV5-1; j_call: TRBJ1-6; cdr3_aa: CASSLGQFNGNSPLHF; cdr3_nt: TGCGCCAGCAGCTTGGGGCAGTTTAACGGGAATTCACCCCTCCACTTT